Listed here are 28 T cell receptor beta chains from one sample, sequenced in a study of T cells after yellow fever vaccination. TCRdb re-called the 5' RACE reads through MiXCR, storing one row per CDR3 protein. The repertoire holds 550,000 to 750,000 distinct CDR3 sequences, approximately 13% seen once, with around 15% in the top ten. Material: PBMCs, obtained on the day of the yellow fever booster vaccination. Receptors originate from a man under 40 who received the YFV17D yellow fever vaccine.

The genes are TRBV20-1 and TRBJ2-3; 11 nucleotides agree with TRBD1. V was pared by 5 bases and J by 6 bases, with 10 bases of the junction left unmatched. CDR3 length: 15 residues. Germline V lookup: CDR1 DFQATT, CDR2 SNEGSKA (reference sequence). CDR3 protein: CSAEGTGGLKDTQYF. The CDR3 DNA reads as TGCAGTGCTGAGGGGACAGGGGGTTTGAAGGATACGCAGTATTTT.

In this sample, this clonotype turned up many times. In DNA, the CDR3 is TGCGCCAGCAGCTTGTGGGCCGGGACCCCGGGCCCCTCTGGGGCCAACGTCCTGACTTTC. Encoded protein: CASSLWAGTPGPSGANVLTF. This rearrangement joins TRBV5-1 to TRBJ2-6; D may match TRBD1 or TRBD2 (5 bases each). This CDR3 spans 20 amino acids. Per germline, CDR1 SGHRS and CDR2 YFSETQ. Trimming cost V 1 base and J 0 bases, with 20 bases left between them.

The chain uses TRBV18 and TRBJ1-1; D gene unclear. In germline, CDR1 is KGHSH, CDR2 LQKENI. This CDR3 has 17 amino acids. Trimming cost V 4 bases and J 0 bases, with 18 bases left between them. DNA for the CDR3: TGTGCCAGCTCACTTTACGGGCCGCTCACCATGAACACTGAAGCTTTCTTT. This encodes CASSLYGPLTMNTEAFF.

This sequence joins TRBV7-8 and TRBJ1-5, with D possibly TRBD1 on 6 matching bases. V dropped 0 bases and J dropped 2 bases, with 14 bases sitting between them. CDR1 and CDR2 (germline): SGHVS, FQNEAQ. The CDR3 loop spans 17 amino acids. CDR3 sequence reads: CASSLAGTLSGNQPQHF. As DNA, the CDR3 is TGTGCCAGCAGCTTAGCAGGGACACTCTCAGGCAATCAGCCCCAGCATTTT.

This clonotype was counted only a few times. The chain combines TRBV28 with TRBJ2-7; 9 bases agree with TRBD1. Germline CDR1 is MDHEN and CDR2 is SYDVKM. Unmatched junction bases numbered 6, after V lost 6 bases and J lost 0 bases. This CDR3 has 15 amino acids. The CDR3 spells CASSAGTGSSYEQYF. The CDR3 bases are TGTGCCAGCAGCGCCGGGACAGGGAGCTCCTACGAGCAGTACTTC.

For this clonotype: One end of the junction fails to match germline, which may point to a read error. The chain combines TRBV5-6 with TRBJ1-2, with TRBD1 as a possible D gene (5 bases). In germline, CDR1 is SGHDT, CDR2 YYEEEE. This CDR3 spans 12 amino acids. The CDR3 reads CASSLESGRRAF. CDR3 nucleotide sequence: TGTGCCAGCAGCTTGGAATCGGGACGGAGGGCCTTC. The full variable domain, its missing parts supplied by reference TRBV5-6 and TRBJ1-2, is DAGVTQSPTHLIKTRGQQVTLRCSPKSGHDTVSWYQQALGQGPQFIFQYYEEEERQRGNFPDRFSGHQFPNYSSELNVNALLLGDSALYLCASSLESGRRAFGSGTRLTVV.

A few counts support this clonotype. A read error may produce the germline difference seen at one junction end. The rearrangement uses TRBV18 and TRBJ2-3; 9 positions agree with TRBD2. The CDR3 length is 16 residues. Germline lookup yields CDR1 KGHSH and CDR2 LQKENI. CDR3 protein: CASSPPTAGGGHTQYF. The CDR3, as DNA: TGTGCCAGCTCCCCACCAACAGCGGGAGGCGGCCATACGCAGTATTTT.

This clonotype was seen a few times. V gene TRBV7-2 combines with J gene TRBJ2-5, with 7 bases lining up with TRBD2. The junction had 12 bases not matched to a gene; V was cut back by 6 bases and J by 5 bases. The CDR3 spans 15 residues. Germline V CDR1 and CDR2: SGHTA, FQGNSA. CDR3 in amino acids: CASSGGRVGGETQYF. CDR3 nucleotide sequence: TGTGCCAGCAGTGGGGGGAGGGTTGGAGGGGAGACCCAGTACTTC.

This clonotype has just a few counts. The rearrangement uses TRBV6-1 and TRBJ2-1; 9 nucleotides align to TRBD1. V shed 7 bases and J 5 bases; nucleotides not matched to a gene: 15. This CDR3 spans 17 amino acids. Germline V gives CDR1 MNHNS, CDR2 SASEGT. CDR3 DNA: TGTGCCAGCAAACCTTGGTTAAGGACAGGGGATCACAATGAGCAGTTCTTC. Translation gives CASKPWLRTGDHNEQFF.

The rearrangement links TRBV25-1 to TRBJ2-4; TRBD1 might be the D (6 bases). The CDR3 runs 11 residues. The V end was cut by 9 bases, the J end by 7 bases, with 10 bases between. The germline V gene has CDR1 MGHDK and CDR2 SYGVNS. The CDR3 coding sequence is TGTGCCAGTAAGCAGGGGAACATTCAGTACTTC. This translates into CASKQGNIQYF.

The table lists this clonotype with a few counts. The V and J genes are TRBV7-2 and TRBJ2-5; D call uncertain. This CDR3 comprises 14 residues. Looked up from germline, CDR1 is SGHTA and CDR2 is FQGNSA. The germline V and J ends were trimmed by 5 bases and 5 bases, with 15 bases remaining between them. The CDR3 loop is CASSRPPTGETQYF. DNA for the CDR3: TGTGCCAGCAGCCGCCCACCAACGGGCGAGACCCAGTACTTC.

This clonotype appeared a few times. The chain carries TRBV20-1 and TRBJ2-7; D is ambiguous. CDR1 DFQATT and CDR2 SNEGSKA come from the germline V gene (reference sequence). This CDR3 contains 15 residues. Trimming removed 0 bases at V and 2 bases at J, with 14 bases between. The CDR3 loop reads CSARDIGDLPYEQYF. In DNA, the CDR3 is TGCAGTGCTAGAGATATTGGGGATTTACCCTACGAGCAGTACTTC.

The chain employs TRBV5-1 and TRBJ2-2; no firm D call. The CDR3 covers 14 residues. In germline, CDR1 is SGHRS, CDR2 YFSETQ. V was cut by 6 bases and J by 4 bases, with 13 bases left in between. Here the CDR3 reads CASNDIRATGELFF. DNA for the CDR3: TGCGCCAGCAACGATATTAGGGCCACCGGGGAGCTGTTTTTT.

The CDR3 loop is CSARDIGRGSENEQFF. CDR3 sequence (DNA): TGCAGTGCTAGAGATATTGGGCGGGGTTCGGAGAATGAGCAGTTCTTC. The V gene is TRBV20-1, the J gene TRBJ2-1, with a tentative D call TRBD2 (6 bases). Germline values: CDR1 DFQATT, CDR2 SNEGSKA (reference sequence). V was trimmed by 0 bases and J by 7 bases, leaving 19 bases between them. There are 16 residues in the CDR3.

The CDR3 loop reads CATNEGLGRTDTQYF. The CDR3 DNA reads TGTGCCACCAATGAGGGCTTGGGTCGCACAGATACGCAGTATTTT. The rearrangement uses TRBV15 and TRBJ2-3; weak D call: TRBD2 (5 bases). The germline V and J ends were trimmed by 7 bases and 1 base, with 15 bases remaining between them. The CDR3 runs 15 residues. Germline values: CDR1 LNHNV, CDR2 YYDKDF (reference sequence).

J is TRBJ2-7 and V is TRBV20-1; D unclear. The CDR3 has 13 amino acids. Trimming left V 2 bases short and J 0 bases short, with 8 bases between. The germline V gene has CDR1 DFQATT and CDR2 SNEGSKA (reference sequence). The CDR3, as DNA: TGCAGTGCTAGAAACAGAAACTCCTACGAGCAGTACTTC. It codes for CSARNRNSYEQYF.

The chain's CDR3 is CASTPIGDNSPLHF. DNA of the CDR3: TGTGCCAGCACTCCAATAGGGGATAATTCACCCCTCCACTTT. The rearrangement links TRBV27 to TRBJ1-6; TRBD1 is a possible D gene (5 bases). Trimming pared 7 bases from V and 5 bases from J, leaving 12 bases between. Germline CDR1 MNHEY, CDR2 SMNVEV (reference sequence). CDR3 length equals 14 residues.

This clonotype was seen at least ten times. The genes are TRBV6-2 or TRBV6-3 and TRBJ2-5, with TRBD1 as a possible D gene (6 bases). Germline loops: CDR1 MNHEY, CDR2 SVGEGT. The CDR3 sequence is 14 residues long. V gave up 5 bases and J gave up 5 bases, with 15 bases separating them. The CDR3 reads CASSPNTGFETQYF. Written as DNA, the CDR3 is TGTGCCAGCAGTCCCAACACAGGGTTTGAGACCCAGTACTTC.

The chain employs TRBV30 and TRBJ2-1; D remains unclear. The V end was cut by 2 bases, the J end by 8 bases, with 7 bases between. Germline V gene lookup returns CDR1 GTSNPN and CDR2 SVGIG (reference sequence). CDR3 length equals 11 residues. CDR3 loop: CAWSLIYEQFF. CDR3 DNA: TGTGCCTGGAGTTTAATCTATGAGCAGTTCTTC.

The chain has TRBV20-1 and TRBJ2-2, with 11 bases lining up with TRBD2. The trim removed 1 base at V and 1 base at J, leaving 2 bases unmatched. CDR3 size: 16 residues. CDR1 is DFQATT, CDR2 SNEGSKA, per germline (reference sequence). The CDR3 protein is CSARVGTSGNTGELFF. The CDR3 DNA reads TGCAGTGCTAGAGTCGGGACTAGCGGGAACACCGGGGAGCTGTTTTTT.

The chain combines TRBV6-1 with TRBJ2-3; 9 bases are a match to TRBD1. The CDR3 consists of 15 residues. V lost 6 bases, J lost 3 bases, and 7 bases stayed unmatched. CDR1 and CDR2 (germline): MNHNS, SASEGT. Written as DNA, the CDR3 is TGTGCCAGCAGACGGGAGGACAGGGGAACAGATACGCAGTATTTT. Its translation: CASRREDRGTDTQYF.

This rearrangement joins TRBV4-2 to TRBJ1-4, with 9 bases matching TRBD1. The length of the CDR3 is 16 residues. V lost 2 bases and J lost 8; bases outside the gene matches: 9. The germline gives CDR1 LGHNA, CDR2 YNFKEQ. CDR3 nucleotide sequence: TGTGCCAGCAGCCAACAGTTGACAGGGGGTCAGGAAAAACTGTTTTTT. Its protein product is CASSQQLTGGQEKLFF.

The genes are TRBV28 and TRBJ1-4, with a weak D call TRBD1 (6 bases). V was trimmed by 1 base and J by 4 bases, leaving 13 bases between them. Germline-derived CDR1 and CDR2 are MDHEN and SYDVKM. The CDR3 consists of 16 residues. Here the CDR3 reads CASSLSPGQYNEKLFF. As DNA, the CDR3 is TGTGCCAGCAGTTTATCCCCGGGACAATATAATGAAAAACTGTTTTTT.

This clonotype has at least ten counts. This chain connects TRBV7-2 to TRBJ2-7, with 8 bases aligning to TRBD2. The CDR3 is 14 amino acids. The junction had 5 bases not matched to a gene; V was cut back by 1 base and J by 6 bases. Germline V gene lookup returns CDR1 SGHTA and CDR2 FQGNSA. The CDR3 region is CASSLGAAGVEQYF. The CDR3 DNA sequence: TGTGCCAGCAGCTTAGGAGCAGCGGGAGTCGAGCAGTACTTC.

This chain uses TRBV5-1 with TRBJ1-2; 7 bases agree with TRBD1. Per the germline V gene, CDR1 is SGHRS and CDR2 is YFSETQ. The CDR3 totals 14 residues. The trim removed 4 bases at V and 2 bases at J, leaving 5 bases unmatched. CDR3 region: CASSTGTANYGYTF. CDR3 DNA sequence: TGCGCCAGCAGCACCGGGACAGCAAACTATGGCTACACCTTC. The full variable domain, in which reference TRBV5-1 and TRBJ1-2 provide the parts outside the CDR3, is KAGVTQTPRYLIKTRGQQVTLSCSPISGHRSVSWYQQTPGQGLQFLFEYFSETQRNKGNFPGRFSGRQFSNSRSEMNVSTLELGDSALYLCASSTGTANYGYTFGSGTRLTVV.

This clonotype came up many times. The chain joins TRBV12-3 or TRBV12-4 to TRBJ2-7; 9 positions agree with TRBD1. The CDR3 extends over 15 amino acids. With 3 bases clipped from V and 3 bases from J, the junction kept 6 bases outside the gene matches. DNA for the CDR3: TGTGCCAGCAGTTTGTCGGGACAGGGTAACTACGAGCAGTACTTC. It translates to CASSLSGQGNYEQYF.

This clonotype was found a few times. V usage is TRBV20-1 and J usage is TRBJ2-5; D possibly corresponds to TRBD1 (6 bases). The germline CDR1 and CDR2 sequences are DFQATT and SNEGSKA (reference sequence). The CDR3 totals 12 residues. V lost 6 bases, J lost 2 bases, and 10 bases lay in between. CDR3 sequence (DNA): TGCAGTGCGACAGGTGAACAAGAGACCCAGTACTTC. Translation gives CSATGEQETQYF.

This clonotype was counted many times. This sequence joins TRBV7-9 and TRBJ2-3, with TRBD2 as a possible D gene (6 bases). The CDR3 is made up of 14 amino acids. Trimming took 5 bases from V and 3 from J, leaving 12 bases between them. CDR1 and CDR2 (germline): SEHNR, FQNEAQ (reference sequence). The CDR3 loop reads CASSDLAVTDTQYF. The CDR3 coding sequence is TGTGCCAGCAGCGATTTAGCGGTGACAGATACGCAGTATTTT.